One and the same sample provided the 21 T cell receptor beta chains below, sequenced in a study of blood T cell repertoires in COVID-19. Assay used: immunoSEQ multiplex PCR; TCRdb lists only in-frame clones, some missing. The table shows approximately 400,000 clones, with around 83% occurring only once. The sequenced sample consisted of PBMCs or T cells enriched from blood (not recorded which). All receptors come from a woman in her fifties or sixties who had recovered from COVID-19.

This clone was recorded once. The V gene is TRBV2, the J gene TRBJ1-3; D is possibly TRBD1 (5 bases). The CDR3 is 16 amino acids. Looked up from germline, CDR1 is SNHLY and CDR2 is FYNNEI. Trimming took off 1 base at V and 0 bases at J, with 10 bases between the two ends. This CDR3 reads CASSEGQQYSGNTIYF. The CDR3 region has the DNA TGTGCCAGCAGTGAAGGACAGCAATACTCTGGAAACACCATATATTTT. The whole variable domain, filled in from reference TRBV2 and TRBJ1-3, reads EPEVTQTPSHQVTQMGQEVILRCVPISNHLYFYWYRQILGQKVEFLVSFYNNEISEKSEIFDDQFSVERPDGSNFTLKIRSTKLEDSAMYFCASSEGQQYSGNTIYFGEGSWLTVV.

This rearrangement joins TRBV6-2 or TRBV6-3 to TRBJ2-5; 11 nucleotides align to TRBD2. The length of the CDR3 is 18 residues. Trimming removed 6 bases from V and 3 bases from J; junction bases left unmatched: 15. From germline, CDR1 is MNHEY and CDR2 SVGEGT. The CDR3 region is CASSPAGFSGRGEETQYF. CDR3 DNA sequence: TGTGCCAGCAGCCCCGCCGGTTTTAGCGGGAGGGGGGAAGAGACCCAGTACTTC.

J is TRBJ1-6 and V is TRBV6-1, with TRBD1 matching over 7 bases. Germline V gene data show CDR1 as MNHNS and CDR2 as SASEGT. J was trimmed by 10 bases and V by 2 bases; bases with no gene match: 5. The CDR3 length is 14 residues. The CDR3 bases are TGTGCCAGCAGTGAAAGGGGGCGGGAATCACCCCTCCACTTT. Its translation is CASSERGRESPLHF.

J is TRBJ2-3 and V is TRBV28; TRBD2 agrees at 16 bases. This CDR3 has 17 residues. Trimming took 6 bases from V and 3 from J; bases not matched to a gene: 6. CDR1 is MDHEN and CDR2 is SYDVKM in the germline V gene. CDR3 loop: CASSGGLAGGPTDTQYF. The CDR3 DNA follows: TGTGCCAGCAGCGGGGGACTAGCGGGAGGGCCTACAGATACGCAGTATTTT.

This chain uses TRBV6-4 with TRBJ1-2; no firm D call. V gave up 6 bases and J gave up 5 bases, with 13 bases separating them. Germline-derived CDR1 and CDR2 are MRHNA and SNTAGT. This CDR3 region has 13 residues. CDR3 coding DNA: TGTGCCAGCAGAGGCGGAGGGAATTATGGCTACACCTTC. Amino acids: CASRGGGNYGYTF.

The rearrangement links TRBV21-1 to TRBJ1-5; the table's D call TRBD1 went unverified against the DNA. TRBV21-1 is annotated as a pseudogene. The CDR3 totals 18 residues. The CDR3 region is CASSNAARGRCYFQPQHF. Written as DNA, the CDR3 is TGTGCCAGCAGCAACGCCGCCAGGGGGCGATGTTATTTTCAGCCCCAGCATTTT.

This clone was observed a few times. This chain joins TRBV19 and TRBJ1-4; possible D gene TRBD1, 5 bases. Looked up from germline, CDR1 is LNHDA and CDR2 is SQIVND (reference sequence). Trimming left V 8 bases short and J 7 bases short, with 20 bases between. The CDR3 runs 15 residues. This CDR3 reads CASYSRDGASEKLFF. CDR3 coding DNA: TGTGCCAGTTACAGTCGTGATGGGGCTAGTGAAAAACTGTTTTTT.

This chain connects TRBV5-5 to TRBJ2-7; 12 positions match TRBD2. There are 17 residues in the CDR3. V was clipped by 2 bases and J by 3 bases; unmatched bases: 9. CDR1 and CDR2 from the germline V gene are SGHKS and YYEKEE (reference sequence). CDR3 in amino acids: CASSLAPGLAGLYEQYF. CDR3 in DNA: TGTGCCAGCAGCTTAGCTCCGGGACTAGCGGGCCTCTACGAGCAGTACTTC.

The genes are TRBV10-1 and TRBJ1-2; possible D gene TRBD1, 6 bases. V was trimmed by 5 bases and J by 2 bases, leaving 24 bases between them. CDR1 and CDR2 (germline): WNHNN, SYGVQD (reference sequence). The length of the CDR3 is 18 residues. The CDR3 nucleotides read TGCGCCAGCAGTCCCAAAGCAACGCCCGGGACAATAAACTATGGCTACACCTTC. This codes for CASSPKATPGTINYGYTF.

J is TRBJ1-1 and V is TRBV19, with 8 bases that match TRBD1. The trim removed 3 bases at V and 2 bases at J, leaving 14 bases unmatched. This CDR3 has 18 amino acids. Germline lookup yields CDR1 LNHDA and CDR2 SQIVND (reference sequence). The chain's CDR3 is CASSIGGRGQLENTEAFF. CDR3 in DNA: TGTGCCAGTAGTATCGGGGGCAGGGGGCAATTGGAAAACACTGAAGCTTTCTTT.

This clone was seen a single time. CDR3 coding DNA: TGTGCCAGCAGTTACTCGGGAGAGGCTGGCGAGCAGTACTTC. Translated, it gives CASSYSGEAGEQYF. The chain joins TRBV6-5 to TRBJ2-7; possibly TRBD2 for D (5 bases). This CDR3 has 14 residues. V lost 0 bases to trimming and J lost 6 bases, with 12 bases between them. From germline, CDR1 is MNHEY and CDR2 SVGAGI.

This clone was counted between two and nine times. The genes are TRBV29-1 and TRBJ1-1; no reliable D call. The length of the CDR3 is 14 residues. Looked up from germline, CDR1 is SQVTM and CDR2 is ANQGSEA. Trimming removed 6 bases from V and 3 bases from J, with 17 bases in between. CDR3 sequence reads: CSVLTPLQDTEAFF. The CDR3, as DNA: TGCAGCGTGCTTACACCACTTCAGGACACTGAAGCTTTCTTT.

The rearrangement joins TRBV11-3 to TRBJ2-7; weak D call: TRBD2 (6 bases). Germline V gene lookup returns CDR1 SGHNT and CDR2 YENEEA. Trimming stripped 10 bases from V and 1 base from J, with 14 bases between. CDR3 length equals 13 residues. The DNA for the CDR3 is TGTGCCACCCGGGGAGGTTCTTCCTACGAGCAGTACTTC. Its translation is CATRGGSSYEQYF.

J is TRBJ1-6 and V is TRBV14, with 9 nucleotides matching TRBD1. The J segment lost 8 bases and the V segment lost 1 base, leaving 3 bases of the junction unmatched. Germline CDR1 is SGHDN and CDR2 is FVKESK. The CDR3 consists of 15 residues. For the CDR3, the DNA is TGTGCCAGCAGCCAAGGACAGGGGGGGTATTCACCCCTCCACTTT. It is translated as CASSQGQGGYSPLHF.

The chain is built from TRBV30 and TRBJ1-1, with 8 bases identical to TRBD1. CDR1 is GTSNPN and CDR2 is SVGIG in the germline V gene (reference sequence). V was pared by 3 bases and J by 7 bases, with 4 bases of the junction left unmatched. The CDR3 is 12 amino acids. In DNA, the CDR3 is TGTGCCTGGAGATTAGACAGGGGTGAAGCTTTCTTT. Its translation is CAWRLDRGEAFF.

V usage is TRBV5-7 and J usage is TRBJ2-7; 7 positions match TRBD2. TRBV5-7 is an open reading frame whose function is uncertain. This CDR3 comprises 13 residues. V was clipped by 8 bases and J by 3 bases; unmatched bases: 8. As DNA, the CDR3 is TGTGCCAGGGCGGGAGCAGGATGCTACGAGCAGTACTTC. Encoded protein: CARAGAGCYEQYF.

The chain combines TRBV7-8 with TRBJ2-3; D ambiguous. The CDR3 totals 12 residues. V was clipped by 5 bases and J by 8 bases, with 11 bases between them. Per germline, CDR1 SGHVS and CDR2 FQNEAQ. The CDR3 sequence is CASSPSTFTQYF. The DNA for the CDR3 is TGTGCCAGCAGCCCGTCAACATTTACGCAGTATTTT.

The V call is TRBV29-1, the J call TRBJ2-3; TRBD2 matches 11 bases. CDR1 and CDR2 (germline): SQVTM, ANQGSEA. Trimming cost V 4 bases and J 5 bases; bases outside gene matches: 11. This CDR3 contains 16 residues. The CDR3 reads CSVVSPTSGRGDTQYF. CDR3 sequence (DNA): TGCAGCGTTGTTTCTCCCACTAGCGGGAGAGGAGATACGCAGTATTTT.

This clone was counted once. This chain links TRBV6-5 with TRBJ1-2, with D unresolved. CDR1 and CDR2 (germline): MNHEY, SVGAGI. The CDR3 is 13 amino acids. The ends were cut back, 6 bases at V and 2 bases at J, with 10 bases in the middle. The CDR3 region is CASRKPGNYGYTF. In nucleotides, the CDR3 is TGTGCCAGCAGGAAACCGGGAAACTATGGCTACACCTTC.

This clone showed up just once. The chain uses TRBV5-8 and TRBJ1-5; D is unclear. The CDR3 extends over 14 amino acids. Germline V CDR1 and CDR2: SGHTS, YDEGEE. The V gene lost 6 bases and the J gene lost 3 bases, with 13 bases spanning the gap. The CDR3 is CASTQRENNQPQHF. The CDR3 DNA follows: TGTGCCAGCACACAGCGGGAGAACAATCAGCCCCAGCATTTT. The variable domain in full, completed from reference TRBV5-8 and TRBJ1-5, reads EAGVTQSPTHLIKTRGQQATLRCSPISGHTSVYWYQQALGLGLQFLLWYDEGEERNRGNFPPRFSGRQFPNYSSELNVNALELEDSALYLCASTQRENNQPQHFGDGTRLSIL.

This clone was counted only a few times. CDR3 nucleotide sequence: TGTGCCAGCAGCCCAAACTACAATGAGCAGTTCTTC. Encoded protein: CASSPNYNEQFF. The chain joins TRBV11-2 to TRBJ2-1; D is ambiguous. Per germline, CDR1 SGHAT and CDR2 FQNNGV. The V and J ends lost 5 bases and 3 bases respectively, with 5 bases between them. The CDR3 spans 12 residues.